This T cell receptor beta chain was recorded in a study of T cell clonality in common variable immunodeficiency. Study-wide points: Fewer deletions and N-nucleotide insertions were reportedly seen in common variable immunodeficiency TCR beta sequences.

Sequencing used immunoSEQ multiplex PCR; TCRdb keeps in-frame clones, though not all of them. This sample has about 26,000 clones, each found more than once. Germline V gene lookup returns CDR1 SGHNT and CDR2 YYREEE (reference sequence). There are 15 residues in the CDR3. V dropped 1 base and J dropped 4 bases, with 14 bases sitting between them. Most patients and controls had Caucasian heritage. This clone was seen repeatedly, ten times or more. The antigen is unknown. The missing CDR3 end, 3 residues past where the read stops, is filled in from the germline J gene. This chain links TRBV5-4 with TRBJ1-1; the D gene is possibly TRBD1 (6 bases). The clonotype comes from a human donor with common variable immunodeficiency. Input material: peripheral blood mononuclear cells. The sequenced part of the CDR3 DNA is TGTGCCAGCAGCTTGAGGCGGGGGGGCGGCACTGAA. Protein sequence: CASSLRRGGGTE. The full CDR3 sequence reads CASSLRRGGGTEAFF.